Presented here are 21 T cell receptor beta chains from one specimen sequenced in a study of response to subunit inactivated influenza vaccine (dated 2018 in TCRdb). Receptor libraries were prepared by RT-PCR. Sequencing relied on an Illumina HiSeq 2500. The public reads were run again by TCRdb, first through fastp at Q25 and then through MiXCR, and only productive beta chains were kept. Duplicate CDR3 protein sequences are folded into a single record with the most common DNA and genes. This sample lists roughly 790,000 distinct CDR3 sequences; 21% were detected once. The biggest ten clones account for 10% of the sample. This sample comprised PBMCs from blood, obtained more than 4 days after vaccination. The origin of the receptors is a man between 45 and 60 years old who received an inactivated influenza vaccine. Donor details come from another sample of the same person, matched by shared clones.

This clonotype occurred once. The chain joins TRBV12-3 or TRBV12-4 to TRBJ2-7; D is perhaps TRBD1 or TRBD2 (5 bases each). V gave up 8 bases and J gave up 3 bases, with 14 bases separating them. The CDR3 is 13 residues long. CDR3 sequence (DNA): TGTGCCAGCCGTGGGGACGGTTTCTACGAGCAGTACTTC. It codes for CASRGDGFYEQYF.

CDR3 nucleotide sequence: TGTGCCAGCAGTCGACAGGGAGGTTACACTGAAGCTTTCTTT. Residues: CASSRQGGYTEAFF. This chain uses TRBV6-2 or TRBV6-3 with TRBJ1-1; 7 bases fit TRBD1. This CDR3 contains 14 residues. With V trimmed by 5 bases and J by 3 bases, 6 bases remained unmatched. CDR1 MNHEY and CDR2 SVGEGT come from the germline V gene.

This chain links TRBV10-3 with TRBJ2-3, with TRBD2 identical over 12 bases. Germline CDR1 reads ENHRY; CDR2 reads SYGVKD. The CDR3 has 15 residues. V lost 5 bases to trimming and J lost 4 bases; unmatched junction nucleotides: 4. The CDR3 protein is CAISMTSGSADTQYF. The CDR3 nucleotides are TGTGCCATCAGTATGACTAGCGGGAGTGCAGATACGCAGTATTTT.

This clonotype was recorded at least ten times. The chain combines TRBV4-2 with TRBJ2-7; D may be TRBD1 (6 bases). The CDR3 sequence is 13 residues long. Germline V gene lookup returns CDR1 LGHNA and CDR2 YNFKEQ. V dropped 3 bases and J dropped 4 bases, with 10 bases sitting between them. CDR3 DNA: TGTGCCAGCAGCCATAACCAGGGGTACGAGCAGTACTTC. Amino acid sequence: CASSHNQGYEQYF.

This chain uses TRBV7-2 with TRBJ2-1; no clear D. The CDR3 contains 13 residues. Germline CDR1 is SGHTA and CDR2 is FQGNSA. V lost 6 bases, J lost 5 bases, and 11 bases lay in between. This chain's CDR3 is CASSISSDNEQFF. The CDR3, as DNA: TGTGCCAGCAGTATCAGTTCCGACAATGAGCAGTTCTTC. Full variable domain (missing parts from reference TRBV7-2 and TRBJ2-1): GAGVSQSPSNKVTEKGKDVELRCDPISGHTALYWYRQSLGQGLEFLIYFQGNSAPDKSGLPSDRFSAERTGGSVSTLTIQRTQQEDSAVYLCASSISSDNEQFFGPGTRLTVL.

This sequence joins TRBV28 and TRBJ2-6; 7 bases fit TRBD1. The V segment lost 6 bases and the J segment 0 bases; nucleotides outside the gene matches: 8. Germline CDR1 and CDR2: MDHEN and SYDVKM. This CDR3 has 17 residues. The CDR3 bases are TGTGCCAGCAGAAGTACAGGGGACAACTCTGGGGCCAACGTCCTGACTTTC. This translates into CASRSTGDNSGANVLTF.

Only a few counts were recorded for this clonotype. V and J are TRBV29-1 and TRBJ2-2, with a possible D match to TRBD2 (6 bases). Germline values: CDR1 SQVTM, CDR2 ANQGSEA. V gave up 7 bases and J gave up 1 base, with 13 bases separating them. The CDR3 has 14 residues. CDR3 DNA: TGCAGCGCCGCTGTGGGGGGGAACACCGGGGAGCTGTTTTTT. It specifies CSAAVGGNTGELFF.

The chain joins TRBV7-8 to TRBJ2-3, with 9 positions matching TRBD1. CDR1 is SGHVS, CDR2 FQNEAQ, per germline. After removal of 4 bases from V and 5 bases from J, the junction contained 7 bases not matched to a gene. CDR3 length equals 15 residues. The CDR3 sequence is CASSSDRGWGDTQYF. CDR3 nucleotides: TGTGCCAGCAGCTCAGACAGGGGGTGGGGAGATACGCAGTATTTT.

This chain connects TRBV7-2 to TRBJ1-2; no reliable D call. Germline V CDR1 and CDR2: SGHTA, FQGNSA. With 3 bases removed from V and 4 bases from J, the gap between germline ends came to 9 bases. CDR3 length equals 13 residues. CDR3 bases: TGTGCCAGCAGCTTCGGACGGTCCTATGGCTACACCTTC. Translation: CASSFGRSYGYTF.

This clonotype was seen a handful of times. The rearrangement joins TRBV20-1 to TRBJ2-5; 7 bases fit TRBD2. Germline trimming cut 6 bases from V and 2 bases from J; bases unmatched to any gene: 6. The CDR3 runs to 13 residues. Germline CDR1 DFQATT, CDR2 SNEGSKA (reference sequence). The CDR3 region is CSAPTSEQETQYF. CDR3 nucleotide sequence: TGCAGTGCCCCAACTAGCGAGCAAGAGACCCAGTACTTC.

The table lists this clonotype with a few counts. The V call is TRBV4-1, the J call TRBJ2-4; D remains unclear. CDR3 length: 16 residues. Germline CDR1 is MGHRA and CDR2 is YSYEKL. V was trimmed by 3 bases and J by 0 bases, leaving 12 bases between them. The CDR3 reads CASSQGPYLAKNIQYF. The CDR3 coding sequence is TGCGCCAGCAGCCAGGGTCCGTACTTAGCCAAAAACATTCAGTACTTC.

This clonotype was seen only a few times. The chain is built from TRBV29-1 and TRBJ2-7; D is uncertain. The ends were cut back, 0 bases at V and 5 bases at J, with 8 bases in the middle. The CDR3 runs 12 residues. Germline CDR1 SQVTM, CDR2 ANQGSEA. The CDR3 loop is CSVEDSLDEQYF. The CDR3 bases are TGCAGCGTTGAAGATAGCCTCGACGAGCAGTACTTC.

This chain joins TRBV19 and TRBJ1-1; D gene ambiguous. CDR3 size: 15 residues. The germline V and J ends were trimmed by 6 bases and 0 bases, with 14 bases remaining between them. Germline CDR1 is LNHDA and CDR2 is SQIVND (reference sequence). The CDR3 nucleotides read TGTGCCAGTAGACGGGAGGCCACCATGAACACTGAAGCTTTCTTT. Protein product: CASRREATMNTEAFF.

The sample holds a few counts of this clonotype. CDR3 loop: CASSLEGTGGQNIQYF. DNA of the CDR3: TGCGCCAGCAGCTTGGAGGGGACAGGGGGCCAAAACATTCAGTACTTC. The rearrangement links TRBV5-1 to TRBJ2-4, with TRBD1 matching 12 bases. Unmatched junction bases numbered 3, after V lost 0 bases and J lost 5 bases. Germline loops: CDR1 SGHRS, CDR2 YFSETQ. The CDR3 consists of 16 residues.

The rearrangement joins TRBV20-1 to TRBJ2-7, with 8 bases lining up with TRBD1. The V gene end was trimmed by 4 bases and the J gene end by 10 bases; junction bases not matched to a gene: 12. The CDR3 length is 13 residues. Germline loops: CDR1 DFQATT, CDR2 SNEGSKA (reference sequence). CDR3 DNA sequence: TGCAGTGCTAACCCCTGGACAGGGCCGTCCCAGTACTTC. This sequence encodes CSANPWTGPSQYF.

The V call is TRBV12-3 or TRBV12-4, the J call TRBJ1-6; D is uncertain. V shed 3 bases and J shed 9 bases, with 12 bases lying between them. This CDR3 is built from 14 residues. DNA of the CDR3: TGTGCCAGCAGTTTTATGGGTATCTCTTCACCCCTCCACTTT. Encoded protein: CASSFMGISSPLHF.

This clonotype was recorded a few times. The CDR3 DNA reads TGCAGCGTTCACAATCCGGGACAGGGGCAGGAGCAGTACTTC. This translates into CSVHNPGQGQEQYF. The gene calls are TRBV29-1 and TRBJ2-7; TRBD1 agrees at 10 bases. The V gene end was trimmed by 5 bases and the J gene end by 7 bases; junction bases not matched to a gene: 11. CDR3 size: 14 residues. CDR1 is SQVTM and CDR2 is ANQGSEA in the germline V gene.

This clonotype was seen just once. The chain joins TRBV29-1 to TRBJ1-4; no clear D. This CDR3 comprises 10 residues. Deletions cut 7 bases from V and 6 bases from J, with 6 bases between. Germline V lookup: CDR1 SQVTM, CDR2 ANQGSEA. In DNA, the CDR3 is TGCAGCGATGGGGATGAAAAACTGTTTTTT. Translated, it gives CSDGDEKLFF.

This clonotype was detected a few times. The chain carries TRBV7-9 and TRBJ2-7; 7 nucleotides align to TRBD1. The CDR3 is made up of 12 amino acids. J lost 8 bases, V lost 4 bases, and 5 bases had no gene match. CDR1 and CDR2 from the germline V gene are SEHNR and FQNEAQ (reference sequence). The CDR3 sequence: CASSWGTDQQYF. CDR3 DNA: TGTGCCAGCAGCTGGGGGACAGACCAGCAGTACTTC.

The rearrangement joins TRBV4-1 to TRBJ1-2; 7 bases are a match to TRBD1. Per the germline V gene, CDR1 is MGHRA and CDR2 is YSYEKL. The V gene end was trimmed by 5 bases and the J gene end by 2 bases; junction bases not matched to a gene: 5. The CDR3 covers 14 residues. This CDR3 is CASSKTGSNYGYTF. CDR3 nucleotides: TGCGCCAGCAGCAAGACAGGGTCGAACTATGGCTACACCTTC.

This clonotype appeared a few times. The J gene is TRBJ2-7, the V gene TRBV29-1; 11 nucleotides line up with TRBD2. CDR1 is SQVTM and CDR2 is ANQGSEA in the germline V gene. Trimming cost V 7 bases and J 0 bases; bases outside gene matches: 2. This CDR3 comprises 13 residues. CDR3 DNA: TGCAGCGCTAGCGGGGGGTTCTCCTACGAGCAGTACTTC. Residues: CSASGGFSYEQYF.